The source of this T cell receptor beta chain is a study of identical twins' blood T cells (dated by TCRdb to the early 2010s). About the full investigation: The approximately 12 libraries, six for the alpha chain and six for the beta chain, together yielded some 49 million Illumina reads. To assess how genetics influences repertoire formation, the study used next-generation sequencing to compare the TCR alpha and beta chain repertoires of three pairs of monozygous twins.

Paper-wide results and their limitations: V gene usage, even among non-selected out-of-frame TCRbeta clonotypes, was reported to be markedly more similar within twin pairs than between unrelated donors. The number of CDR3 clonotypes shared between two donors was mainly determined by the product of the cloneset sizes of the two donors, and no clear deviation from this trend was shown by twins. Among the most abundant TCRbeta clonotypes, each donor shared more CDR3 sequences with her twin than with unrelated donors. Validation by independent studies was stated to be required for the proposed role of the TCRalpha J segment in MHC recognition during thymic selection. Because the twins were reared together, environmental influences could not be ruled out as the explanation for twin similarity.

CDR1 MNHEY and CDR2 SVGEGT were looked up in the germline V gene. The germline ends are 8 bases apart after V is trimmed by 5 bases and J by 0 bases. The CDR3 has 15 amino acids, counting the end cysteine and phenylalanine. Only the CDR3 DNA is retained, 45 bases long and in frame from the first base. Six healthy women forming three monozygous twin pairs were used as donors. All three twin pairs had been reared together and were thought likely to have met the same infectious agents and vaccines. TCR cDNA libraries were prepared from RNA that was isolated from peripheral blood mononuclear cells. Concerning this clonotype itself: What antigen it recognizes has not been identified. No much larger clonotype is one base removed from it; base qualities were not supplied.

The protocol used for the library was 5' RACE. The instrument given in TCRdb is Illumina Genome Analyzer IIx. RNA-based TCR cDNA libraries were prepared by a previously described protocol with several modifications. To prevent cross-contamination, sample-specific barcodes were introduced on both ends of each TCR cDNA library during cDNA synthesis and amplification. In the paper's pipeline: Each library contained about 2.2 to 3.6 million CDR3-containing reads, and somewhere between about 100,000 and nearly 550,000 clonotypes were identified for each individual. After reads with improper barcode index combinations were thrown out, a cloneset for each library was built using the MiTCR software. During the assembly of CDR3 clonotypes by MiTCR, low-quality reads were filtered or rescued and PCR and sequencing errors were corrected. Artificial out-of-frame clonotypes were mapped to in-frame sequences, with one indel allowed in the CDR3, and then removed. To measure how similar V and J gene usage was between donors, Jensen-Shannon divergence was divided by mean entropy. The raw public reads went through TCRdb reprocessing: fastp at Q25, MiXCR clone calling, in-frame beta chains kept. Each record represents a unique CDR3 protein, reported with the most common genes and DNA among its rows. Clone size and V and J calls follow TCRdb, not the original study. The sample yields a few hundred thousand distinct CDR3 sequences; more than 25% were counted once. Jointly, the top ten make up around 5.6% of the sample.

The sequence was collected from a woman aged 18 to 49 in good health. This chain is built from TRBV6-2 or TRBV6-3 and TRBJ2-6, with the D gene not confidently named. The material sequenced was PBMCs. In nucleotide form, the sequence is TGTGCCAGCAGTGGCGGCTTCTCTGGGGCCAACGTCCTGACTTTC. Its amino acids are CASSGGFSGANVLTF.